Listed below are T cell receptor beta chains from one sample, sequenced in a study of T cell responses to AZD1222 COVID-19 vaccine. Sequencing was performed with immunoSEQ multiplex PCR; in TCRdb, only in-frame clones are kept and a portion is missing. Among approximately 140,000 clones, approximately 89% were seen once, and the ten largest hold around 5.2%. The specimen was peripheral blood, collected on day 0 of AZD1222 vaccination. The source of these receptors is an adult in good health. Both conserved end residues are part of each CDR3. Fields, in order: V gene, J gene, CDR3 protein.

TRBV7-2	TRBJ1-3	CASSLWGGRNTIYF
TRBV28	TRBJ1-4	CASSFMGMSNEKLFF
TRBV7-2	TRBJ1-4	CASSARPTNEKLFF
TRBV14	TRBJ1-3	CASSQDLHGNTIYF
TRBV27	TRBJ1-6	CASTQGMVNSPLHF
TRBV28	TRBJ1-4	CASSFIRGEKLFF
TRBV7-3	TRBJ2-1	CASSATGYNEQFF
TRBV5-1	TRBJ2-7	CASSRTGYEQYF
TRBV5-1	TRBJ2-2	CASSKGGQANTGELFF
TRBV5-1	TRBJ2-3	CASSLQGAEADTQYF
TRBV24-1	TRBJ2-1	CATSDQSGSQGHEQFF
TRBV28	TRBJ2-5	CASRRAGQGETQYF
TRBV5-6	TRBJ1-5	CASSFQGTANQPQHF
TRBV12-3/TRBV12-4	TRBJ1-6	CASSPRANSPLHF
TRBV7-6	TRBJ2-3	CASSARGGSSTDTQYF
TRBV24-1	TRBJ2-3	CATSDSSETRLSTDTQYF
TRBV7-3	TRBJ2-4	CASSPGQGIQYF
TRBV6-6	TRBJ2-1	CASSYLGGDEQFF
TRBV9	TRBJ2-3	CASSPLTGSTDTQYF
TRBV7-2	TRBJ2-5	CASSPTSGGAWETQYF
TRBV6-2/TRBV6-3	TRBJ1-2	CASSYSRPLWEGYTF
TRBV5-1	TRBJ1-1	CASSLEGFDTEAFF
TRBV6-2/TRBV6-3	TRBJ2-2	CASSYSSVIANTGELFF
TRBV6-5	TRBJ1-4	CASSYRDRGSNEKLFF
TRBV5-1	TRBJ1-1	CASSPDRSTEAFF
TRBV19	TRBJ1-6	CASSIGSLGPLHF
TRBV5-5	TRBJ2-4	CASSTDSAKNIQYF
TRBV5-6	TRBJ1-2	CASSLTGTPNYGYTF
TRBV18	TRBJ1-5	CASSHSDATGGQPQHF
TRBV10-3	TRBJ2-1	CAIQTSGSNEQFF
TRBV6-2/TRBV6-3	TRBJ1-5	CASSRSGGLNQPQHF
TRBV7-9	TRBJ1-2	CASSLALPDYGYTF
TRBV27	TRBJ2-5	CASSPLAPQETQYF
TRBV7-9	TRBJ2-7	CASSAAGTGFYEQYF
TRBV5-5	TRBJ1-4	CASSLDGANEKLFF
TRBV2	TRBJ1-2	CASMEALHYGYTF
TRBV28	TRBJ2-2	CASGSAGNTGELFF
TRBV5-3	TRBJ1-6	CARSPPGSPLHF
TRBV7-7	TRBJ1-3	CASRKGEGSISTARNTIYF
TRBV19	TRBJ2-2	CASGGGRSNTGELFF
TRBV20-1	TRBJ2-1	CSAREWREFF
TRBV23-1	TRBJ1-5	CASSQSEGAFNQPQHF
TRBV3-1/TRBV3-2	TRBJ2-1	CASSHLGGEQFF
TRBV19	TRBJ1-4	CASRNAGEGEKLFF
TRBV10-3	TRBJ2-1	CAISEALAGGPNEQFF
TRBV6-2/TRBV6-3	TRBJ2-2	CASSPALGSSGELFF
TRBV5-4	TRBJ2-7	CASSQDRAGPYF
TRBV7-8	TRBJ2-7	CASSSLVPSATYEQYF
TRBV28	TRBJ1-4	CASSAPGHATNEKLFF
TRBV11-2	TRBJ2-2	CASSYRGGDTGELFF
TRBV3-1/TRBV3-2	TRBJ1-3	CASSPMQGLKENTIYF
TRBV28	TRBJ1-4	CASSSTHGEKLFF
TRBV7-6	TRBJ1-2	CASSPSDGNYGYTF
TRBV29-1	TRBJ1-1	CSVGDNDLITEAFF
TRBV6-2/TRBV6-3	TRBJ2-1	CASSYDRYNEQFF
TRBV5-5	TRBJ2-7	CASTSKGYEQYF
TRBV4-3	TRBJ1-5	CASSHGAGGGQPQHF
TRBV29-1	TRBJ2-1	CSVGIREQFF
TRBV5-1	TRBJ2-5	CASSLPKETQYF
TRBV18	TRBJ2-7	CASSPAQGVSYEQYF